Reported below is one TCR beta chain. This clonotype was observed at least ten times. Its antigen is unknown. Base quality data are lacking; no much larger clone is found one base away. This entry comes from a study of Graves' ophthalmopathy and Graves' hyperthyroidism (dated by TCRdb to 2017 to 2018). For the study in its entirety: Peripheral blood was collected at initial diagnosis, prior to any treatment. The study used TCR beta repertoire signatures to distinguish Graves' ophthalmopathy from Graves' hyperthyroidism and to predict progression to ophthalmopathy. In total, 120 to 150 blood samples were TCR-sequenced: 40 to 45 ophthalmopathy, roughly 77 hyperthyroidism and about 17 hyperthyroidism-to-ophthalmopathy patients. To explore V-J signatures that separate ophthalmopathy from hyperthyroidism, a discovery set of about a hundred patients was enrolled, consisting of approximately 44 with ophthalmopathy and around 57 with stable hyperthyroidism. The independent validation cohort included approximately 19 hyperthyroidism patients plus 17 patients who later progressed from hyperthyroidism to ophthalmopathy. In roughly 6 hyperthyroidism patients, T-cell repertoires of thyroid tissue and blood were compared. Once sampling was done, hyperthyroidism patients were given methimazole at a starting dose of 30 mg daily, while ophthalmopathy patients were given high-dose intravenous methylprednisolone.

CDR1 and CDR2 were assigned from the germline V gene as SGDLS and YYNGEE. The germline V and J ends show losses of 5 bases and 5 bases respectively, and no gene match explains 3 bases of the junction. Its CDR3 holds 15 amino acids, cysteine through phenylalanine. Only the CDR3 portion is preserved as DNA: 45 bases, with reading frame beginning at the first base. Ophthalmopathy patients were characterized by moderately to severely active disease, a Clinical Activity Score of at least 3, a NOSPECS grade of at least 4, and a disease duration under 3 months. Patients with other autoimmune diseases, uncontrolled infections, pregnancy or lactation were excluded. Diagnosis relied on clinical symptoms, serum thyroxine, TRAb, thyroid ultrasound and orbital computed tomography. Using Ficoll-Paque density gradient centrifugation, PBMCs were isolated from about 9.4 ml of fresh peripheral blood. Trizol reagent was used to extract the total RNA, and its quality was then checked on an Agilent 2100 Bioanalyzer.

TCR beta CDR3 regions were amplified from RNA transcripts for repertoire sequencing. HTBI primers and the Qiagen OneStep RT-PCR kit were used in a first-round RT-PCR, which was followed by a second-round multiplex PCR, size selection and purification. Libraries were sequenced paired-end with 100 bp reads on an Illumina HiSeq2000. On the authors' methods: SOAPnuke was used to process the reads, removing any read that contained adapters or uncalled bases, had a mean Phred below 15, or lacked an exact match to the constant primer or identifier. High-quality paired reads were merged with COPE v1.2.5. Each unique nucleotide sequence was treated as a clonotype, and MiTCR v1.1 was used to align the clonotypes to the IMGT TRB V, D and J references. Analysis was restricted to V-J combinations with a frequency above 0.0001, which covered approximately 99% of repertoires. For each V-J combination, a TCR clonal expansion and chaos score was defined as the ratio of F50 clonal expansion to chaos observed in the TCRdist matrix. Welch's t-statistics and random forest were used to narrow the features down to 10 to 15 V-J combinations, which were then fed into a naive Bayes classifier. The Morisita-Horn index was used to measure how similar the thyroid and blood repertoires were. The public reads were reprocessed in TCRdb via fastp at Q25 and MiXCR, keeping in-frame beta chains. Each CDR3 protein appears once, grouped with its most common genes and DNA. The V and J calls were not made by the authors but by TCRdb's processing. The sample table contains about 340,000 distinct CDR3 sequences; only one count was recorded for 17% of them. The top ten clones comprise 9% to 15% of the sample.

Results and caveats for the whole study, not just this receptor: No statistical method was used to set the sample size in advance, and the investigators knew which group each participant was assigned to. Among expanded thyroid clonotypes with frequency above 0.001, most also showed up in blood, which suggests that blood repertoires may reflect the thyroid immune response. In validation, the model predicted ophthalmopathy progression with 55% to 71% sensitivity and approximately 72% specificity; roughly eleven predicted patients were CT-confirmed with GO in a median of around 6 months. In cross-validation, the 13-signature model distinguished ophthalmopathy from stable hyperthyroidism with about 90% sensitivity and about 81% specificity, while in the test set the corresponding values were about 80% and 75%.

Sequences were obtained from peripheral blood. Recombination linked TRBV9 to TRBJ1-6; 11 middle bases align to TRBD1. This receptor was taken from an adult man with Graves' ophthalmopathy. CDR3 loop: CASSRTGGNNSPLHF. The base sequence is TGTGCCAGCAGTAGGACAGGGGGCAATAATTCACCCCTCCACTTT.